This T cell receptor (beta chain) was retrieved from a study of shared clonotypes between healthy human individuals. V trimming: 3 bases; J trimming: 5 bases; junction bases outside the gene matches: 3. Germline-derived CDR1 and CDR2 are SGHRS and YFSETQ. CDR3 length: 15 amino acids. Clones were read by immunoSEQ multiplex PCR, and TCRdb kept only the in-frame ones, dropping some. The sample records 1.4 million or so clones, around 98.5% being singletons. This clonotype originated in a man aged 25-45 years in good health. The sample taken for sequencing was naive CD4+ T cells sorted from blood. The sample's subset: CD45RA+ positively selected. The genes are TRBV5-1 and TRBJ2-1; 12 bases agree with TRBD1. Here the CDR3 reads CASSSGQGADNEQFF. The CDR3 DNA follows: TGCGCCAGCAGCTCGGGACAGGGGGCCGACAATGAGCAGTTCTTC.